This TCR beta chain stems from a study of T cells expressing NK-cell markers. On the study more broadly: Just one sequenced donor of eight was HCMV-seronegative, while seven were seropositive.

With regard to this clonotype: Its antigen is unknown.

Template switching by 5'RACE with UMIs generated the TCR beta cDNA. TCRdb reanalyzed the 5' RACE reads, giving one entry per CDR3 protein sequence and no DNA. Recorded for this sample: hundreds of thousands of distinct CDR3 sequences. Germline values: CDR1 SGHNT, CDR2 YENEEA. This CDR3 is 16 amino acids long. Study findings and constraints: Similarly, these clonotypes led the CD3+CD56-NKG2C+ fraction as well in four donors. The contribution of dominant NKG2C+ clonotypes to CD8+ T cells in more than five donors was 1.0-7.0%.

What was sequenced was blood T cells: a sorted CD56 or NKG2C T cell subset, CD4+ or CD8+ T cells, or bulk PBMC T cells (not recorded which). The sequence derives from a man aged 18-75 years in good health. This sequence joins TRBV11-3 and TRBJ2-7; TCRdb's D call of TRBD1 is untestable without DNA. The CDR3 loop reads CASSHKSGTGPYEQYF.